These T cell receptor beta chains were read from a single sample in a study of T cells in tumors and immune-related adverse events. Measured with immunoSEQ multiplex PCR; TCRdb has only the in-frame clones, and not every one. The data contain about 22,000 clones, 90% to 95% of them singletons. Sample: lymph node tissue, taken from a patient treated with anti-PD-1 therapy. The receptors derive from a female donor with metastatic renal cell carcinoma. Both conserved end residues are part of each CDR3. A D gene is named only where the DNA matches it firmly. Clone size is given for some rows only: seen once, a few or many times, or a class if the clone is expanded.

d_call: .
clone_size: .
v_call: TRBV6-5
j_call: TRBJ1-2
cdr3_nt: TGTGCCAGCAGTTACCCTCAGGGACGTTATAATTTGTACACCTTC
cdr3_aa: CASSYPQGRYNLYTF

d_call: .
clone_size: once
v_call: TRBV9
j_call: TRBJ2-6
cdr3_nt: TGTGCCAGCAGCGTAGTCGGTGGGGCCAACGTCCTGACTTTC
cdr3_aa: CASSVVGGANVLTF

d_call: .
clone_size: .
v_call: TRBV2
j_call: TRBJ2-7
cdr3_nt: TGTGCCAGCAGTGAGACAATAGCGTCATCTTCCAATTCCTACGAGCAGTACTTC
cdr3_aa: CASSETIASSSNSYEQYF

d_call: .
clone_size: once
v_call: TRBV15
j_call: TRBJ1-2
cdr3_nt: TGTGCCACCAGACCGGGACTAGGGAGCTATGGCTACACCTTC
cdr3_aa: CATRPGLGSYGYTF

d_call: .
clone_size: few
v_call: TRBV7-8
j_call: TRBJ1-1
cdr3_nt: TGTGCCAGCATGTCCATGAACACTGAAGCTTTCTTT
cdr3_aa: CASMSMNTEAFF

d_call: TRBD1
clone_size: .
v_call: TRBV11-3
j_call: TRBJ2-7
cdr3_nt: TGTGCCAGCAGCCCGCACCCGACAGGGTCCTACGAGCAGTACTTC
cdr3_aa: CASSPHPTGSYEQYF

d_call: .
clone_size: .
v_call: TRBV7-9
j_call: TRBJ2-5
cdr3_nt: TGTGCCAGCAGCTTAGTAGGGCTCCAAGAGACCCAGTACTTC
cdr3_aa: CASSLVGLQETQYF

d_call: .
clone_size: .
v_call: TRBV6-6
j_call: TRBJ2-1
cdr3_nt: TGTGCCAGCACTCCCGATCTCCCCTCGGGTGAGCAGTTCTTC
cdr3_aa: CASTPDLPSGEQFF

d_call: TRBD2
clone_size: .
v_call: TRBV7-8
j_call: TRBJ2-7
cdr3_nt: TGTGCCAGCAGCTTAGGAGCGGGGAGCTCCTACGAGCAGTACTTC
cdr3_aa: CASSLGAGSSYEQYF

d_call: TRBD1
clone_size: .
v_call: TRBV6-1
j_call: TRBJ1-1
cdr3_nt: TGTGCCAGCAGTATGACAGGGAAGAACACTGAAGCTTTCTTT
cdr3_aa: CASSMTGKNTEAFF

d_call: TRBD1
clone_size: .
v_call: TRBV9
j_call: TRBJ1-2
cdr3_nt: TGTGCCAGCAGTCGTAGGATCACAGGGGGCTATGGCTACACCTTC
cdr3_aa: CASSRRITGGYGYTF

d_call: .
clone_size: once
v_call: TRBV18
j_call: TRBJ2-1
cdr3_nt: TGTGCCAGCTCATCCTTAGTCAATGAGCAGTTCTTC
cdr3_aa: CASSSLVNEQFF

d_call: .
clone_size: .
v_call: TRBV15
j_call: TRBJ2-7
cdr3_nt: TGTGCCACCAGCAGCCCGGGGACGACGGTCGGGGAGCAGTACTTC
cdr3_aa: CATSSPGTTVGEQYF

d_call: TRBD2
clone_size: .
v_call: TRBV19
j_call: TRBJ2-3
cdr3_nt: TGTGCCAGTAGTATGTGGTGGTCGGCGGAACTAGCGTATAGCACAGATACGCAGTATTTT
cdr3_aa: CASSMWWSAELAYSTDTQYF

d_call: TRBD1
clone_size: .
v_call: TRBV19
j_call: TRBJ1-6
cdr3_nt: TGTGCCAGTAGCCGAACAGGGGGCGGGATGAGTTCACCCCTCCACTTT
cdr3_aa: CASSRTGGGMSSPLHF

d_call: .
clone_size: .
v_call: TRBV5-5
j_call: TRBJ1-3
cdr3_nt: TGTGCCAGCAGCTCCGGCGATGCTGGAAACACCATATATTTT
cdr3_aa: CASSSGDAGNTIYF

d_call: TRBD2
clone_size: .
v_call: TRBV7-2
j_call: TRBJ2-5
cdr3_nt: TGTGCCAGCAACCGAGCGGGGGCACAAGAGACCCAGTACTTC
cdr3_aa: CASNRAGAQETQYF

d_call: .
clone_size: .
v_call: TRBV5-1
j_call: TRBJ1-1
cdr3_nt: TGCGCCAGCAGCTGGACGGGAGTGAACACTGAAGCTTTCTTT
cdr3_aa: CASSWTGVNTEAFF

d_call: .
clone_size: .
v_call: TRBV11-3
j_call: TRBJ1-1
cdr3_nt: TGTGCCAGCAGCTTCTCAGGGGCGAACACTGAAGCTTTCTTT
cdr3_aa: CASSFSGANTEAFF

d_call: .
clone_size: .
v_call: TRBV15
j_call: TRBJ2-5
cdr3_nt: TGTGCCACCAGCAGAGATTCTGTACAAGAGACCCAGTACTTC
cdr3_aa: CATSRDSVQETQYF

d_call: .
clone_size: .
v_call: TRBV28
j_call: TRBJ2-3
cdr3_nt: TGTGCCAGCAGTACCGGGACTTCCACAGATACGCAGTATTTT
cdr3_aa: CASSTGTSTDTQYF

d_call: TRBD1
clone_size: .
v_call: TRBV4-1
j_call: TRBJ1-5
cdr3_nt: TGCGCCAGCAGCCAGCTTGCGAGGGGGCTTCAGCCCCAGCATTTT
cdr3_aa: CASSQLARGLQPQHF

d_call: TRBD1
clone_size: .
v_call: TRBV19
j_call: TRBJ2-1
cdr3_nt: TGTGCCAGTAGCTCCGGGACAGGATCCTACAATGAGCAGTTCTTC
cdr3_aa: CASSSGTGSYNEQFF

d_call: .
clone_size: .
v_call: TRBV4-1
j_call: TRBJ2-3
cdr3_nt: TGCGCCAGCAGCCAAGATTGGGCGATAGCGCAGTATTTT
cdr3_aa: CASSQDWAIAQYF

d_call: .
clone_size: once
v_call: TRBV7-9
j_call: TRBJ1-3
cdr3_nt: TGTGCCAGCAGCCTCTTCGGGCGGGGGCTTGCTGGAAACACCATATATTTT
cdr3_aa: CASSLFGRGLAGNTIYF

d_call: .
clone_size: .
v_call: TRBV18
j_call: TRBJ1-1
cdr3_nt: TGTGCCAGCTCACCCCGGGGTCTTACTGAAGCTTTCTTT
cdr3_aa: CASSPRGLTEAFF

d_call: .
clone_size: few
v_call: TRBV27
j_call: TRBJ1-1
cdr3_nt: TGTGCCAGCAGTCCATCAGGGGACACTGAAGCTTTCTTT
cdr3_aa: CASSPSGDTEAFF

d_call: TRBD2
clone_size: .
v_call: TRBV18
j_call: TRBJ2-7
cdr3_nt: TGTGCCAGCTCCGGAAGCGGGGGCCAAGACAGGCAGTACTTC
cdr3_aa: CASSGSGGQDRQYF

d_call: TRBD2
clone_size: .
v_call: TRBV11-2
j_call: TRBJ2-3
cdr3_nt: TGTGCCAGCAGCTTTACTAGCGGTACAGCAGATACGCAGTATTTT
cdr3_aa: CASSFTSGTADTQYF

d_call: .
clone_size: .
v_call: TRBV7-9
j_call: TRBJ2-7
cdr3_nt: TGTGCCAGCAGCTCCGCCTACGAGCAGTACTTC
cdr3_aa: CASSSAYEQYF

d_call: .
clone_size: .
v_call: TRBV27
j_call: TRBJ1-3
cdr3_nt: TGTGCCAGCAGTAAGAGCTCTGGAAACACCATATATTTT
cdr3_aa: CASSKSSGNTIYF

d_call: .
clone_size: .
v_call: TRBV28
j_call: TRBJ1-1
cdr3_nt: TGTGCCAGCAGTTTGATTGGACGCGGCACTGAAGCTTTCTTT
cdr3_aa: CASSLIGRGTEAFF

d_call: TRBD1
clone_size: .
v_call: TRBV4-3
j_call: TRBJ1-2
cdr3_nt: TGCGCCAGCAGCCAGGCTCAGACAGGGGGCCGAGATGGCTACACCTTC
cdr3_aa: CASSQAQTGGRDGYTF

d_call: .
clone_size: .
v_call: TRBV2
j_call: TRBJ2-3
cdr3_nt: TGTGCCAGCAGCCTTCAGACAGGAAGGGGCACAGATACGCAGTATTTT
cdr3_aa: CASSLQTGRGTDTQYF

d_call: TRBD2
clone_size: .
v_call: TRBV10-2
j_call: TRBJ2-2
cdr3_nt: TGCGCCAGCAGAGGACTAGCGGGGGCCACCACCGGGGAGCTGTTTTTT
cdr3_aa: CASRGLAGATTGELFF

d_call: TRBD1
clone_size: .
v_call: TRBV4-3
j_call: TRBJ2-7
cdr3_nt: TGCGCCAGCAGCTTCCGGACAGGGGGGGACTACGAGCAGTACTTC
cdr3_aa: CASSFRTGGDYEQYF

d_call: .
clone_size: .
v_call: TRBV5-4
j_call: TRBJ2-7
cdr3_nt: TGTGCCAGCAGCTTCGGGGGGCCCTATGAGCAGTACTTC
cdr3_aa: CASSFGGPYEQYF

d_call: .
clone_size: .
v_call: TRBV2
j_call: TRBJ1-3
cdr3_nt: TGTGCCAGCAGCGAGGGGTTCTCTGGAAACACCATATATTTT
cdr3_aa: CASSEGFSGNTIYF

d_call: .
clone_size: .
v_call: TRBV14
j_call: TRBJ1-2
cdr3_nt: TGTGCCAGCAGCCATACGGGAGTCTATGGCTACACCTTC
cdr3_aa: CASSHTGVYGYTF

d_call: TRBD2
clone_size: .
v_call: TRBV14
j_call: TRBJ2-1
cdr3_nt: TGTGCCAGCAGCCGACTAGCGGGGGGCAATGAGCAGTTCTTC
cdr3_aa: CASSRLAGGNEQFF

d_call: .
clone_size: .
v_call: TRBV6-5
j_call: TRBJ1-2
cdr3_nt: TGTGCCAGCAGCCATGGATCGTATGGCTACACCTTC
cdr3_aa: CASSHGSYGYTF

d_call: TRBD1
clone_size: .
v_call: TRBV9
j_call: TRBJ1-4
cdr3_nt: TGTGCCAGCAGTGCCACAACCGGGACAGTAAATGAAAAACTGTTTTTT
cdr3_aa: CASSATTGTVNEKLFF

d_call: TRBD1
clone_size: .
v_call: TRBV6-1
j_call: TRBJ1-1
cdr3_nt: TGTGCCAGCAGTATACAGGGGGCGGAAACTGAAGCTTTCTTT
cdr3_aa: CASSIQGAETEAFF

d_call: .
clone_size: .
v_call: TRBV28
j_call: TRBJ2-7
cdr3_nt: TGTGCCAGCGGCGAACCAGGGTCCTCCTACGAGCAGTACTTC
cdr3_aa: CASGEPGSSYEQYF

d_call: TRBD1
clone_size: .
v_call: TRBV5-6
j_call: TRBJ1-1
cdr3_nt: TGTGCCAGCAGGAGACAGGGGAACACTGAAGCTTTCTTT
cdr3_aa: CASRRQGNTEAFF

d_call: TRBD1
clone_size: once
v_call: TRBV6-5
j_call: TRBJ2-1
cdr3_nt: TGTGCCAGCAGTTCCTCGGACAGGGCGTACAATGAGCAGTTCTTC
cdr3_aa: CASSSSDRAYNEQFF

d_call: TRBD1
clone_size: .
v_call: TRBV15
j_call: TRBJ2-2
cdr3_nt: TGTGCCACCAGCAGAGAAAAGGGGACAGCGAACACCGGGGAGCTGTTTTTT
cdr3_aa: CATSREKGTANTGELFF

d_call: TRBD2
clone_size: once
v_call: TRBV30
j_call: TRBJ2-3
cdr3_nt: TGTGCCTGGAGAGGGGGACTAGCGGGAGGTAAAGTCTCGCGTACGCAGTATTTT
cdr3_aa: CAWRGGLAGGKVSRTQYF

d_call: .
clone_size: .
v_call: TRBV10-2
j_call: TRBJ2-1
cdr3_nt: TGCGCCAGCACCACAACGACCAGGGGACGGAATGAGCAGTTCTTC
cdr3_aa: CASTTTTRGRNEQFF

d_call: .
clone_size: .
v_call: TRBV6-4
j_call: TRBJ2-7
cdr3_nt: TGTGCCAGCAGTCCCAGTGGGAGTCCCACCTACGAGCAGTACTTC
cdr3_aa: CASSPSGSPTYEQYF

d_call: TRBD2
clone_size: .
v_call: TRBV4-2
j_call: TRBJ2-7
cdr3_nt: TGTGCCAGCAGCCAAGAAAGTTTTAGCGGGAGCTACGAGCAGTACTTC
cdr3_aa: CASSQESFSGSYEQYF

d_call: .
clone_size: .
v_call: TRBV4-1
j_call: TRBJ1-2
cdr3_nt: TGCGCCAGCAGCCCCCCAGGGATTGTTTATGGCTACACCTTC
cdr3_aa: CASSPPGIVYGYTF

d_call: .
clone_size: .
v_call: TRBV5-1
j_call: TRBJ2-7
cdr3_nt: TGCGCCAGCAGCTTTAGTCTACCATCCTACGAGCAGTACTTC
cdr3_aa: CASSFSLPSYEQYF

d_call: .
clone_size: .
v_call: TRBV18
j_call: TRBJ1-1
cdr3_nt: TGTGCCAGCTCACCGGGAGAGAACACTGAAGCTTTCTTT
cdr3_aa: CASSPGENTEAFF